Listed below are T cell receptor beta chains from one sample, sequenced in a study of blood T cell repertoires in COVID-19. Measured with immunoSEQ multiplex PCR; TCRdb has only the in-frame clones, and not every one. This sample carries 43,000 or so clones, 83% of them seen once, and the ten largest clones take around 6.1%. Sequenced input: peripheral blood. These receptor sequences come from an elderly woman with acute or convalescent COVID-19. Each CDR3 is given with its conserved first and last residue. A D gene is named only where the DNA matches it firmly. The size field is filled for only some rows; it gives once, few, many or a size class.

CDR3 protein,CDR3 DNA,D gene,clone size,J gene,V gene
CASSTRDSGNTEAFF,TGTGCCAGTAGTACCCGGGACAGTGGGAACACTGAAGCTTTCTTT,TRBD1,-,TRBJ1-1,TRBV19
CASSLYPPGQGVDEQFF,TGTGCCAGCAGCCTGTACCCTCCGGGACAGGGGGTGGATGAGCAGTTCTTC,TRBD1,once,TRBJ2-1,TRBV7-6
CASSLAVRTGELFF,TGTGCCAGCAGCTTAGCGGTGAGGACCGGGGAGCTGTTTTTT,-,-,TRBJ2-2,TRBV7-2
CASSPGLEETQYF,TGCGCCAGCAGCCCGGGACTTGAAGAGACCCAGTACTTC,-,-,TRBJ2-5,TRBV5-1
CASSHTGTGGTEAFF,TGTGCCAGCAGCCACACCGGGACAGGGGGCACTGAAGCTTTCTTT,TRBD1,-,TRBJ1-1,TRBV3-1/TRBV3-2
CASSEGTVYNEQFF,TGTGCCAGCAGTGAAGGGACAGTATACAATGAGCAGTTCTTC,-,-,TRBJ2-1,TRBV6-1
CASSPGTGGEVWRDTEAFF,TGTGCCAGTAGTCCCGGGACAGGGGGTGAAGTGTGGAGGGACACTGAAGCTTTCTTT,TRBD1,-,TRBJ1-1,TRBV19
CASSLLGQGERGYTF,TGTGCCAGCAGTTTACTTGGACAGGGGGAGAGGGGCTACACCTTC,TRBD1,-,TRBJ1-2,TRBV27
CASSLVSVGRTGSYTF,TGTGCCAGCAGCTTAGTGTCTGTCGGAAGGACAGGGAGCTACACCTTC,TRBD1,few,TRBJ1-2,TRBV7-2
CASSYSSGLGYTF,TGTGCCAGCAGTTACTCGTCAGGGCTTGGCTACACCTTC,-,few,TRBJ1-2,TRBV6-2/TRBV6-3
CASISTGGVYNEQFF,TGTGCCAGCATTTCGACAGGGGGCGTCTACAATGAGCAGTTCTTC,TRBD1,-,TRBJ2-1,TRBV2
CASKLGRGQPYGGYTF,TGTGCCAGTAAATTGGGACGGGGACAGCCCTACGGTGGCTACACCTTC,TRBD1,-,TRBJ1-2,TRBV5-8
CASSNPSTGTPNTGELFF,TGTGCCAGTAGTAACCCCTCGACCGGGACACCGAACACCGGGGAGCTGTTTTTT,-,medium-sized,TRBJ2-2,TRBV19
CASSQSRDTPTQGANVLTF,TGCGCCAGCAGTCAATCGAGGGACACTCCAACCCAGGGGGCCAACGTCCTGACTTTC,-,-,TRBJ2-6,TRBV23-1
CASLLAEQETQYF,TGTGCCAGTTTACTAGCAGAACAAGAGACCCAGTACTTC,-,once,TRBJ2-5,TRBV18
CAWSLQGNEQFF,TGTGCCTGGAGTTTACAGGGGAATGAGCAGTTCTTC,TRBD1,-,TRBJ2-1,TRBV30
CSGTSRETQYF,TGCAGCGGGACTAGCAGGGAGACCCAGTACTTC,TRBD2,-,TRBJ2-5,TRBV29-1
CASSPKGASGTANTGELFF,TGTGCCAGCAGCCCCAAGGGAGCCTCTGGGACAGCGAACACCGGGGAGCTGTTTTTT,TRBD1,-,TRBJ2-2,TRBV7-9
CASSFLADPSTDTQYF,TGCGCCAGCAGCTTCCTAGCGGACCCTAGCACAGATACGCAGTATTTT,TRBD2,-,TRBJ2-3,TRBV5-1
CASRPSVDYYGYTF,TGTGCCAGCAGACCGTCCGTAGATTACTATGGCTACACCTTC,-,few,TRBJ1-2,TRBV6-5
CASSYSGGEYNSPLHF,TGTGCCAGCAGTTACTCCGGGGGGGAGTATAATTCACCCCTCCACTTT,-,-,TRBJ1-6,TRBV6-8
CASSPWSGVFSSTDTQYF,TGTGCCAGCAGTCCCTGGAGCGGAGTATTTTCTAGCACAGATACGCAGTATTTT,-,-,TRBJ2-3,TRBV6-6
CASSWGTGIYEQYF,TGCGCCAGCAGCTGGGGGACAGGTATCTACGAGCAGTACTTC,TRBD1,-,TRBJ2-7,TRBV5-1
CASTGRSGQSYGYTF,TGTGCCAGCACTGGGAGATCGGGACAGTCCTATGGCTACACCTTC,TRBD1,-,TRBJ1-2,TRBV6-5
CASSIYRGDTEAFF,TGTGCCAGCAGCATATACAGGGGGGACACTGAAGCTTTCTTT,TRBD1,-,TRBJ1-1,TRBV6-5
CASSRYFEGDQPQHF,TGTGCCAGCTCCCGGTATTTTGAGGGGGATCAGCCCCAGCATTTT,-,-,TRBJ1-5,TRBV6-5
CASSSTGRNSIETQYF,TGTGCCAGCAGCTCAACCGGGAGAAACTCAATAGAGACCCAGTACTTC,-,-,TRBJ2-5,TRBV5-8
CASSDGAGANTGELFF,TGTGCCAGCAGTGATGGTGCAGGGGCGAACACCGGGGAGCTGTTTTTT,-,-,TRBJ2-2,TRBV2
CASSQGGTGIYEQYF,TGTGCCAGCAGCCAAGGGGGGACAGGTATCTACGAGCAGTACTTC,TRBD1,-,TRBJ2-7,TRBV3-1/TRBV3-2
CAWKWAKTEAFF,TGTGCCTGGAAATGGGCGAAAACTGAAGCTTTCTTT,-,-,TRBJ1-1,TRBV30
CASSLGGARQPQHF,TGTGCCAGCAGCTTAGGGGGGGCTCGGCAGCCCCAGCATTTT,-,-,TRBJ1-5,TRBV5-6
CASSTRGAQETQYF,TGCGCCAGCAGCACACGGGGGGCCCAAGAGACCCAGTACTTC,-,-,TRBJ2-5,TRBV5-1
CASSDRVPDTQYF,TGTGCCAGCAGTGACAGGGTCCCAGATACGCAGTATTTT,-,-,TRBJ2-3,TRBV6-1